The rows below give T cell receptor beta chains drawn from one sample of a study of T cell changes during pregnancy in multiple sclerosis. Profiled with immunoSEQ multiplex PCR; TCRdb holds only in-frame clones, not every one. This repertoire shows around 57,000 clones, 91% found once; its top ten account for less than 1.5%. The specimen was peripheral blood, collected after pregnancy. The receptors here all came from a female donor in good health, enrolled as a control in a pregnancy study. Both conserved end residues are part of each CDR3. The order of the fields is clone size, J gene, D gene, V gene, CDR3 DNA, CDR3 protein. D genes are given only for firm matches. Part of the rows lack a size; the others show once, few, many or a class for expanded clones.

clone size: -
J gene: TRBJ2-1
D gene: TRBD2
V gene: TRBV7-2
CDR3 DNA: TGTGCCAGCAGCTTAATGTCTAGCGGGGCGCATGAGCAGTTCTTC
CDR3 protein: CASSLMSSGAHEQFF

clone size: once
J gene: TRBJ2-7
D gene: -
V gene: TRBV4-3
CDR3 DNA: TGCGCCAGCAGCCAAGATGAAAGGGCAGGGCCATCCTACGAGCAGTACTTC
CDR3 protein: CASSQDERAGPSYEQYF

clone size: -
J gene: TRBJ2-7
D gene: TRBD1
V gene: TRBV7-8
CDR3 DNA: TGTGCCAGCAGCCTCGACAGGGGGCGCGACGAGCAGTACTTC
CDR3 protein: CASSLDRGRDEQYF

clone size: -
J gene: TRBJ2-3
D gene: -
V gene: TRBV9
CDR3 DNA: TGTGCCAGCAGCCCCCGGGACAACGGGGTCACAGATACGCAGTATTTT
CDR3 protein: CASSPRDNGVTDTQYF

clone size: -
J gene: TRBJ1-1
D gene: -
V gene: TRBV30
CDR3 DNA: TGTGCCTGGAGTGTACAAACAGGAGCAAACACTGAAGCTTTCTTT
CDR3 protein: CAWSVQTGANTEAFF

clone size: -
J gene: TRBJ1-6
D gene: -
V gene: TRBV7-8
CDR3 DNA: TGTGCCAGCAGCTTACCGGGTTCGGATTCACCCCTCCACTTT
CDR3 protein: CASSLPGSDSPLHF

clone size: -
J gene: TRBJ1-1
D gene: TRBD1
V gene: TRBV2
CDR3 DNA: TGTGCCAGCAGTGATCCAGGGGGCACTGAAGCTTTCTTT
CDR3 protein: CASSDPGGTEAFF

clone size: -
J gene: TRBJ2-3
D gene: -
V gene: TRBV5-1
CDR3 DNA: TGCGCCAGCAGCCCCGACAGCCCAGATACGCAGTATTTT
CDR3 protein: CASSPDSPDTQYF

clone size: -
J gene: TRBJ2-7
D gene: TRBD1
V gene: TRBV19
CDR3 DNA: TGTGCCAGTGGTGGACAGGGATCGTACGAGCAGTACTTC
CDR3 protein: CASGGQGSYEQYF

clone size: -
J gene: TRBJ2-5
D gene: -
V gene: TRBV30
CDR3 DNA: TGTGCCTGGACCGGACAGCCTCAAGAGACCCAGTACTTC
CDR3 protein: CAWTGQPQETQYF

clone size: -
J gene: TRBJ1-2
D gene: -
V gene: TRBV5-6
CDR3 DNA: TGTGCCAGCAGCTTGTCTGCCGTTACTCGTAGTGGCTACACCTTC
CDR3 protein: CASSLSAVTRSGYTF

clone size: few
J gene: TRBJ1-1
D gene: -
V gene: TRBV2
CDR3 DNA: TGTGCCAGCAGGACAGACATGAACACTGAAGCTTTCTTT
CDR3 protein: CASRTDMNTEAFF

clone size: -
J gene: TRBJ1-6
D gene: -
V gene: TRBV18
CDR3 DNA: TGTGCCAGCTCACCAGAACAGGGTGGTGCCTATAATTCACCCCTCCACTTT
CDR3 protein: CASSPEQGGAYNSPLHF

clone size: -
J gene: TRBJ2-2
D gene: -
V gene: TRBV6-1
CDR3 DNA: TGTGCCAGCACGTCAGGGGATGCGAGCACCGGGGAGCTGTTTTTT
CDR3 protein: CASTSGDASTGELFF

clone size: -
J gene: TRBJ1-1
D gene: TRBD1
V gene: TRBV2
CDR3 DNA: TGTGCCAGCAGAGACCCACAGGGGTATAACACTGAAGCTTTCTTT
CDR3 protein: CASRDPQGYNTEAFF

clone size: -
J gene: TRBJ1-2
D gene: TRBD1
V gene: TRBV7-9
CDR3 DNA: TGTGCCAGCAGCTTAGCCGGGACAGATAACTATGGCTACACCTTC
CDR3 protein: CASSLAGTDNYGYTF

clone size: -
J gene: TRBJ2-1
D gene: -
V gene: TRBV5-1
CDR3 DNA: TGCGCCAGCAGCCTAGCCCTAGACAATGAGCAGTTCTTC
CDR3 protein: CASSLALDNEQFF

clone size: -
J gene: TRBJ1-1
D gene: -
V gene: TRBV28
CDR3 DNA: TGTGCCAGCAGTTTAAGCGTTCCCGCGAACACTGAAGCTTTCTTT
CDR3 protein: CASSLSVPANTEAFF